The 6 T cell receptor beta chains below all came from one sample that was sequenced in a study of blood T cells in healthy people across ages. A second PCR, run for roughly 7 to 11 cycles, used a sample-barcoded 5' primer plus a J-beta primer mix. TCRdb itself ran the 5' RACE reads through MiXCR, one entry per CDR3 protein. The table shows some 860,000 distinct CDR3 sequences, with more than 50% occurring only once. The sample comprised blood. All receptors come from a man aged 40-55 years in good health.

This clonotype was seen at least ten times. CDR3 region: CAISGGDEQFF. The DNA of the CDR3 is TGTGCCATCAGCGGAGGGGATGAGCAGTTCTTC. The J gene is TRBJ2-1, the V gene TRBV10-3, with D possibly matching TRBD2 (6 bases). The V end lost 6 bases, the J end lost 8 bases, and 8 bases lay between the germline ends. From germline, CDR1 is ENHRY and CDR2 SYGVKD. The CDR3 extends over 11 amino acids.

V usage is TRBV29-1 and J usage is TRBJ2-3, with TRBD1 as a possible D gene (5 bases). This CDR3 has 12 residues. Trimming took off 6 bases at V and 2 bases at J, with 9 bases between the two ends. Germline V lookup: CDR1 SQVTM, CDR2 ANQGSEA. CDR3 region: CSVTANTDTQYF. The CDR3 DNA reads TGCAGCGTGACAGCAAACACAGATACGCAGTATTTT.

The chain joins TRBV5-6 to TRBJ2-7, with D maybe TRBD2 (5 bases). The germline CDR1 and CDR2 sequences are SGHDT and YYEEEE. The CDR3 totals 14 residues. Trimming removed 0 bases at V and 5 bases at J, with 12 bases between. As DNA, the CDR3 is TGTGCCAGCAGCTTGGAACTAGGATCCGACGAGCAGTACTTC. It translates to CASSLELGSDEQYF.

This clonotype was seen at least ten times. CDR3 nucleotides: TGTGCCAGCAGTTTACTGGGTAATGAGCAGTACTTC. Protein product: CASSLLGNEQYF. The rearrangement uses TRBV27 and TRBJ2-5, with D unresolved. V lost 2 bases, J lost 11 bases, and 12 bases lay in between. CDR1 is MNHEY, CDR2 SMNVEV, per germline (reference sequence). The CDR3 consists of 12 residues.

V gene TRBV20-1 combines with J gene TRBJ2-1, with D hard to call. The CDR3 runs to 12 residues. Germline V gives CDR1 DFQATT, CDR2 SNEGSKA (reference sequence). The ends were cut back, 6 bases at V and 9 bases at J, with 15 bases in the middle. In DNA, the CDR3 is TGCAGTGCGAAGGTCGCGAGTACTGAGCAGTTCTTC. Amino acids: CSAKVASTEQFF.

This clonotype was counted a few times. This chain joins TRBV7-2 and TRBJ2-3; no clear D. This CDR3 region has 16 residues. The V end was cut by 0 bases, the J end by 7 bases, with 17 bases between. CDR1 and CDR2 from the germline V gene are SGHTA and FQGNSA. Written as DNA, the CDR3 is TGTGCCAGCAGCTTAGCTGGTCCTCTTACATTGAATACGCAGTATTTT. It codes for CASSLAGPLTLNTQYF. The full variable domain, its missing parts supplied by reference TRBV7-2 and TRBJ2-3, is GAGVSQSPSNKVTEKGKDVELRCDPISGHTALYWYRQSLGQGLEFLIYFQGNSAPDKSGLPSDRFSAERTGGSVSTLTIQRTQQEDSAVYLCASSLAGPLTLNTQYFGPGTRLTVL.